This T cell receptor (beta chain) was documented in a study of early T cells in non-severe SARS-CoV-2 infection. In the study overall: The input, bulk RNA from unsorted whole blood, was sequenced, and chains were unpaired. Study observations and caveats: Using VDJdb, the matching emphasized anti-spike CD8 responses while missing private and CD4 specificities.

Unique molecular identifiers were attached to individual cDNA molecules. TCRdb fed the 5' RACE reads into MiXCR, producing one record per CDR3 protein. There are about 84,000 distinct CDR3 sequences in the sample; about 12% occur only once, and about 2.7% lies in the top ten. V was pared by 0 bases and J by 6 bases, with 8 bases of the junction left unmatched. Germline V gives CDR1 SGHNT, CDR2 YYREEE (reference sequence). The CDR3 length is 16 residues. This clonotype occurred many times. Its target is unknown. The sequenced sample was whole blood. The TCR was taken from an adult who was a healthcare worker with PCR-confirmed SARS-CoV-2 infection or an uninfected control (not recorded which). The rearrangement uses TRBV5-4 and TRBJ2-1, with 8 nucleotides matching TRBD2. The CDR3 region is CASSLAALAGPNEQFF. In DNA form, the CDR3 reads TGTGCCAGCAGCTTGGCCGCTCTAGCGGGCCCCAATGAGCAGTTCTTC.